Listed below are T cell receptor beta chains from one sample, sequenced in a study of cytomegalovirus exposure and HLA in healthy donors. Assay used: immunoSEQ multiplex PCR; TCRdb lists only in-frame clones, some missing. The profile covers some 150,000 clones, with roughly four fifths appearing a single time and 1.4% to 1.5% taken by the ten largest. What was sequenced was PBMCs. The source of these receptors is a man aged 25 to 45 in good health and CMV-seropositive. CDR3s include the opening cysteine and the closing phenylalanine or tryptophan. The D gene is left open where the match is weak. Not all rows give a size; the values are once, few, many and, for expanded clones, a class.

clone_size j_call d_call v_call cdr3_nt cdr3_aa
once TRBJ1-3 NA TRBV5-6 TGTGCCAGCAGCCTGAGGGGGTACTCTGGAAACACCATATATTTT CASSLRGYSGNTIYF
NA TRBJ2-1 TRBD2 TRBV5-1 TGCGCCAGCAGCTTAAGCGGGAGTATCTCCTACAATGAGCAGTTCTTC CASSLSGSISYNEQFF
NA TRBJ2-1 NA TRBV7-2 TGTGCCAGCAGCTTCTGGGGGGTTTTCCTTTACAATGAGCAGTTCTTC CASSFWGVFLYNEQFF
NA TRBJ2-3 TRBD2 TRBV5-1 TGCGCCAGCAGCGAGCGGGAGGCCCTCGGAGATACGCAGTATTTT CASSEREALGDTQYF
NA TRBJ2-7 NA TRBV28 TGTGCCAGCAGTTTGGAGGGGTACGAGCAGTACTTC CASSLEGYEQYF
NA TRBJ2-5 TRBD1 TRBV5-5 TGTGCCAGCAGCTTCGACAGGGGAGAAGAGACCCAGTACTTC CASSFDRGEETQYF
NA TRBJ2-5 NA TRBV6-5 TGTGCCAGCATTGGAGGGGATTGGGAGACCCAGTACTTC CASIGGDWETQYF
NA TRBJ2-7 TRBD2 TRBV27 TGTGCCAGCAGAAGTAGTGGGGGCCTAGCGGGGGGCCTGAACTCCTACGAGCAGTACTTC CASRSSGGLAGGLNSYEQYF
NA TRBJ2-1 TRBD2 TRBV2 TGTGCCAGCAGTGAATTGACTAGCGGGATGACCAATGAGCAGTTCTTC CASSELTSGMTNEQFF
NA TRBJ1-1 TRBD1 TRBV5-1 TGCGCCAGCAGCTACAGGGGGGCGAACACTGAAGCTTTCTTT CASSYRGANTEAFF
NA TRBJ2-1 TRBD2 TRBV9 TGTGCCAGCAGCGTAGCGGCTAGCGGATACAATGAGCAGTTCTTC CASSVAASGYNEQFF
NA TRBJ2-3 NA TRBV5-4 TGTGCCAGCGGCAGGGCAGATACGCAGTATTTT CASGRADTQYF
NA TRBJ2-5 NA TRBV11-3 TGTGCCAGCAGCTCCTTGGGGGGCCAAGAGACCCAGTACTTC CASSSLGGQETQYF
NA TRBJ2-7 NA TRBV7-9 TGTTCCAGCAGCTTAGAACAGGGCTCCTACGAGCAGTACTTC CSSSLEQGSYEQYF
NA TRBJ1-4 TRBD1 TRBV7-6 TGTGCCAGCAGCTTAGGGACAGGGGGCCAGGAAAAACTGTTTTTT CASSLGTGGQEKLFF
NA TRBJ2-1 TRBD2 TRBV19 TGTGCCAGTAGTATAGATGAGGCTAGCGGTACTACCTACAATGAGCAGTTCTTC CASSIDEASGTTYNEQFF
once TRBJ2-7 NA TRBV5-1 TGCGCCAGCAGTAGCGATAACTCCTACGAGCAGTACTTC CASSSDNSYEQYF
NA TRBJ2-7 TRBD2 TRBV19 TGTGCCAGTAGTCGGGAACTAGCGCGCGGCGGCGAGCAGTACTTC CASSRELARGGEQYF
NA TRBJ1-1 NA TRBV6-1 TGTGCCAGCAGTGAAGACAGGCTGAACACTGAAGCTTTCTTT CASSEDRLNTEAFF
NA TRBJ2-1 TRBD1 TRBV5-1 TGCGCCAGCAGCTTGGCTCAGGGGGTTGGTGAGCAGTTCTTC CASSLAQGVGEQFF
NA TRBJ2-1 NA TRBV23-1 TGCGCCATCGAGAAGTACAATGAGCAGTTCTTC CAIEKYNEQFF
once TRBJ1-6 TRBD1 TRBV28 TGTGCCAGCAGTACCTCCGGGACAGTCGATTCACCCCTCCACTTT CASSTSGTVDSPLHF
NA TRBJ2-7 NA TRBV28 TGTGCCAGCAGTCTTCAGATGGGAGGCGAGCAGTACTTC CASSLQMGGEQYF
NA TRBJ1-6 TRBD1 TRBV7-6 TGTGCCAGCAGCTTAGAGCCGGACAGGGGATCTTCACCCCTCCACTTT CASSLEPDRGSSPLHF
NA TRBJ1-2 TRBD1 TRBV28 TGTGCCAGCAGCTCAACCCTCTGGACAGGGGACTATGGCTACACCTTC CASSSTLWTGDYGYTF
NA TRBJ1-2 TRBD1 TRBV6-9 TGTGCCATAGGGACAGGACCTAACTATGGCTACACCTTC CAIGTGPNYGYTF
NA TRBJ1-1 TRBD1 TRBV14 TGTGCCAGCAGTTTGACAGGGCTTGAAGCTTTCTTT CASSLTGLEAFF
NA TRBJ2-7 TRBD1 TRBV11-2 TGTGCCAGCAGCCCCACGGGACAGGGCTCCTACGAGCAGTACTTC CASSPTGQGSYEQYF
few TRBJ2-1 TRBD2 TRBV6-1 TGTGCCAGCAGCTTAGCGGGAGCGGCCTACAATGAGCAGTTCTTC CASSLAGAAYNEQFF
NA TRBJ2-7 NA TRBV4-1 TGCGCCAGCAGCCAAGATACCGGGACTTATGGTTACGAGCAGTACTTC CASSQDTGTYGYEQYF
once TRBJ1-2 TRBD1 TRBV28 TGTGCCAGCAGCTCCGGACAGGGGATGAGTGGCTACACCTTC CASSSGQGMSGYTF
NA TRBJ2-7 NA TRBV28 TGTGCCAGCTCCCGGGACTCATCCTACGAGCAGTACTTC CASSRDSSYEQYF
NA TRBJ2-1 TRBD2 TRBV2 TGTGCCAGCAGTGCTGGGACTAGCGGTTACAATGAGCAGTTCTTC CASSAGTSGYNEQFF
once TRBJ2-3 TRBD1 TRBV19 TGTGCCAGTAGTATTATGAACAGGGGCTACACAGATACGCAGTATTTT CASSIMNRGYTDTQYF
NA TRBJ2-5 NA TRBV6-6 TGTGCCAGCAGTTTTCTGGCCGAGACCCAGTACTTC CASSFLAETQYF
NA TRBJ1-2 NA TRBV28 TGTGCCAGCAGTTTATGGGCGGGACGGACTAACTATGGCTACACCTTC CASSLWAGRTNYGYTF
NA TRBJ1-6 NA TRBV28 TGTGCCAGCAGTTTAACTCGGGGTAATTCACCCCTCCACTTT CASSLTRGNSPLHF
NA TRBJ2-2 TRBD2 TRBV9 TGTGCCAGCAGCGGAGTGGCGGGAGGGCCCACCGGGGAGCTGTTTTTT CASSGVAGGPTGELFF
NA TRBJ1-1 NA TRBV29-1 TGCAGCGTTAACAGGGCACCGGTCACTGAAGCTTTCTTT CSVNRAPVTEAFF
few TRBJ1-4 NA TRBV5-1 TGCGCCAGCAGCTTCGGGCGGGGGGACGAAAAACTGTTTTTT CASSFGRGDEKLFF
NA TRBJ1-5 NA TRBV6-5 TGTGCCAGCAGTAAAGGGGTCAGCAATCAGCCCCAGCATTTT CASSKGVSNQPQHF
NA TRBJ1-5 NA TRBV28 TGTGCCAGCCGAACTAGTTATAGCAATCAGCCCCAGCATTTT CASRTSYSNQPQHF
NA TRBJ1-1 TRBD1 TRBV5-3 TGTGCCAGAAGCTTGGTATACAGGGGATTTACTGAAGCTTTCTTT CARSLVYRGFTEAFF
once TRBJ2-6 TRBD1 TRBV15 TGTGCCACCCAACAGGGGAATAGTGGGGCCAACGTCCTGACTTTC CATQQGNSGANVLTF
NA TRBJ2-5 TRBD2 TRBV5-5 TGTGCCAGCAGCTGGGGACTAGCGGGAGGGGAGACCCAGTACTTC CASSWGLAGGETQYF
once TRBJ1-3 NA TRBV28 TGTGCCAGCAGTTCCCGCGTTAGCTCTGGAAACACCATATATTTT CASSSRVSSGNTIYF
NA TRBJ1-6 NA TRBV30 TGTGCCTGGAGGCCGGGACAATCACCCCTCCACTTT CAWRPGQSPLHF